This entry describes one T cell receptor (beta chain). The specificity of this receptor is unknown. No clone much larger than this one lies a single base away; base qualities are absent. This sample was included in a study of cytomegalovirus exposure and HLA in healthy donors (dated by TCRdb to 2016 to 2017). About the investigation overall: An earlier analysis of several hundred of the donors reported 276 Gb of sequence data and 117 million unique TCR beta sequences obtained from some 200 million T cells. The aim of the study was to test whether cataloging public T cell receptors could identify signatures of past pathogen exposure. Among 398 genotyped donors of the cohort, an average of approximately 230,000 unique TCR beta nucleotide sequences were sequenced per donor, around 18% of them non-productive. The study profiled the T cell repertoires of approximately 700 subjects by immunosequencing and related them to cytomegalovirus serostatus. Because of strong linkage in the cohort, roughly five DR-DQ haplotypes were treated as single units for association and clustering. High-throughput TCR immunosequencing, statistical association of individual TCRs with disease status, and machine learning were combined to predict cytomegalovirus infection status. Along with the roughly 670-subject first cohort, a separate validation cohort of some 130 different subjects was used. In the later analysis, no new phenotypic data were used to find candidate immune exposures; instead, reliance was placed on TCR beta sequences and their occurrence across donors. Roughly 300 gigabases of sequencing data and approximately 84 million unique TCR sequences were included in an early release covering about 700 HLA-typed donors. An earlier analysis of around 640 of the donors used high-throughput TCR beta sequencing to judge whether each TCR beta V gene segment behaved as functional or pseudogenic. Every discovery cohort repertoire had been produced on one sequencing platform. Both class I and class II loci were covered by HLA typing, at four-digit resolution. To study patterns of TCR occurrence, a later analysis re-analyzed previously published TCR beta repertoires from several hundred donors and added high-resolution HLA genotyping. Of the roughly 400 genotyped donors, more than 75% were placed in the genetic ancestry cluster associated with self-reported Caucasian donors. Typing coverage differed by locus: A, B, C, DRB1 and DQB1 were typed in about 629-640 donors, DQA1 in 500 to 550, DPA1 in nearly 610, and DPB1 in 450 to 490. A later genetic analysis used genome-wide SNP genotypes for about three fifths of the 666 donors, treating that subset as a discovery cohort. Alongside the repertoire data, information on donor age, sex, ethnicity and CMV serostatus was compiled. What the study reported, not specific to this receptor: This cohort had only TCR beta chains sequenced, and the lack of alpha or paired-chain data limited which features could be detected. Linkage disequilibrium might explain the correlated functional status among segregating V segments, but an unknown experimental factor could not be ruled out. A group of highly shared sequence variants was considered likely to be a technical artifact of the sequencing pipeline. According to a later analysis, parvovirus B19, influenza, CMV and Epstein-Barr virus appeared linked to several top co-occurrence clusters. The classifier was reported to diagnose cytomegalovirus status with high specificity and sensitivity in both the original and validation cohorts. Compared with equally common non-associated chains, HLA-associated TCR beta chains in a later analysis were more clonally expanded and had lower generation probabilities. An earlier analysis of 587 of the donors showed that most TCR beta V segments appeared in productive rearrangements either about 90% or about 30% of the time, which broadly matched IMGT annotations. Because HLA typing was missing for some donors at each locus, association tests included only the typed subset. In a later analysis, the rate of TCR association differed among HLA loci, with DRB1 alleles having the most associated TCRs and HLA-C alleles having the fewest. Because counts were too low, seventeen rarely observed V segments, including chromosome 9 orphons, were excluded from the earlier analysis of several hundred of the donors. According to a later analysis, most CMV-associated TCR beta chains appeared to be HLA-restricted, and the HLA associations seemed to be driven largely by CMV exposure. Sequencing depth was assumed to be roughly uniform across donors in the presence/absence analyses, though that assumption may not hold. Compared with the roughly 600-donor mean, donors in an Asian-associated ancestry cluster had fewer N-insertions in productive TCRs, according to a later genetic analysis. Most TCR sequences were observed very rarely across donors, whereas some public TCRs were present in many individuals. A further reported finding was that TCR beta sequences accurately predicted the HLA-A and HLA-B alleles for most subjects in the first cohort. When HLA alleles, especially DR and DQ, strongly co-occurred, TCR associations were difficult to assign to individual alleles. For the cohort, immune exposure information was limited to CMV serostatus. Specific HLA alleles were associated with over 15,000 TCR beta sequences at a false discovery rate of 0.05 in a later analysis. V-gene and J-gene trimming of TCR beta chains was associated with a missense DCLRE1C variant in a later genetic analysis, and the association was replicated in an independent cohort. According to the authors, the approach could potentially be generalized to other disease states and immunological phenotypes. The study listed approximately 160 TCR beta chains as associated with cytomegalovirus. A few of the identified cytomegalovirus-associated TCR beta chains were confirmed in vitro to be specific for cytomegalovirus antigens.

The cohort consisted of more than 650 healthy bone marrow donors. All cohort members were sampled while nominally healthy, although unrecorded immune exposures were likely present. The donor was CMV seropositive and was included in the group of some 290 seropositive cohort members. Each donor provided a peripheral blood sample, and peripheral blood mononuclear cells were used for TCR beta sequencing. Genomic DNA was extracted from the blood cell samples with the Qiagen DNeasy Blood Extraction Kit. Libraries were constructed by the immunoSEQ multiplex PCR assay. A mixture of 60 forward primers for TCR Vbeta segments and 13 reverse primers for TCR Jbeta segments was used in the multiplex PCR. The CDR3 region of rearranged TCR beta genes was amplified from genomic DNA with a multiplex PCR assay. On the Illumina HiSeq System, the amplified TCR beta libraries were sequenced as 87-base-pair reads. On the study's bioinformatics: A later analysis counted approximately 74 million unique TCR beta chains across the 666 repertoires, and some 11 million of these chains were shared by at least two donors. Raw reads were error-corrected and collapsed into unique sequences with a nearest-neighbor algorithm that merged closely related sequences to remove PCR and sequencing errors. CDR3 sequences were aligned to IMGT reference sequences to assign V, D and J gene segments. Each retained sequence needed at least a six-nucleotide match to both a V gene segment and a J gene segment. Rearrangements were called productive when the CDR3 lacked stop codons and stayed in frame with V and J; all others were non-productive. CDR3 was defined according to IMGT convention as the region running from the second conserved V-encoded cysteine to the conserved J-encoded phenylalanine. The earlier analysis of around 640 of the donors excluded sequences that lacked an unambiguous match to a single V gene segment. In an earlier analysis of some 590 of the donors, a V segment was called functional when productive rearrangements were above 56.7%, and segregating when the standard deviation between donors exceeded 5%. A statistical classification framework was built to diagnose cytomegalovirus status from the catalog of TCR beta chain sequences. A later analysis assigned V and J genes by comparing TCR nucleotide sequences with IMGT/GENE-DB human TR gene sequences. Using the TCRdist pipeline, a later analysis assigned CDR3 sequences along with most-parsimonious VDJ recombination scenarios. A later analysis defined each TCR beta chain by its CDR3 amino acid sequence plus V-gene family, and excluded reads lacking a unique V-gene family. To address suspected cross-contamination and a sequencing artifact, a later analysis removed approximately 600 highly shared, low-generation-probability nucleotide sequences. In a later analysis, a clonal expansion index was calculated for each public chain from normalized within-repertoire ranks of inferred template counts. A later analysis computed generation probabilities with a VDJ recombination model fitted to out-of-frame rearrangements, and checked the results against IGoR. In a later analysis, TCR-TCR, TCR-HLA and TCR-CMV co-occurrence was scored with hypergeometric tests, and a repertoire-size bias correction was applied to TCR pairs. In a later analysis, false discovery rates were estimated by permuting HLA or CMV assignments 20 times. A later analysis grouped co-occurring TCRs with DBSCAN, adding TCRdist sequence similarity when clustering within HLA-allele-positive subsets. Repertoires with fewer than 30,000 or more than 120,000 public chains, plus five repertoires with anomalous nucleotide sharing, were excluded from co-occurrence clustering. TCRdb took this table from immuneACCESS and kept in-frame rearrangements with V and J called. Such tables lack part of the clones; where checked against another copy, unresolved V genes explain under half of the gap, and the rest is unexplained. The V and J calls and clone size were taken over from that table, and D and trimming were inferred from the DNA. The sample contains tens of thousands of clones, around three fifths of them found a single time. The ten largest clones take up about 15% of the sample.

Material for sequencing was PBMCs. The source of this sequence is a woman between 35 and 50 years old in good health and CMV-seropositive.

The nucleotides read TGTGCCAGCAGCTTTCGGAACAGGGAACCCTACGAGCAGTACTTC. Its coded protein is CASSFRNREPYEQYF. The sequence joins TRBV7-8 to TRBJ2-7; TRBD1 might be the D gene, on 6 matching bases. Including the terminal cysteine and phenylalanine, the CDR3 comprises 15 residues. Kept here is only the CDR3 DNA, which spans 45 bases and is read in frame from base 1. V loses 3 bases of germline sequence and J loses 2 bases, and the interval between the two ends is 14 bases. The germline V gene encodes CDR1 SGHVS and CDR2 FQNEAQ.